Presented here are 31 T cell receptor beta chains from one specimen sequenced in a study of T cells in Graves' hyperthyroidism and ophthalmopathy (dated by TCRdb to between 2018 and 2021). The library was produced with multiplex PCR. Data came from an Illumina HiSeq 2000. Amplification of TCR beta CDR3 regions was carried out from RNA transcripts. For the first round of RT-PCR on the TCR CDR3, the HTBI primer set was used together with the Qiagen OneStep RT-PCR kit. TCRdb trimmed the raw reads at Q25, called clones with MiXCR and kept productive beta chains. Each entry merges the rows of one CDR3 protein and shows their most common DNA and genes. In this sample the table shows about 740,000 distinct CDR3 sequences, 12% to 15% of which occur a single time. The biggest ten clones account for roughly 10% of the sample. Sequenced sample: blood. These receptors were collected from a woman aged 18-35 years with Graves' hyperthyroidism.

This clonotype came up many times. The J gene is TRBJ2-1, the V gene TRBV2; TRBD2 matches 8 bases. J was trimmed by 9 bases and V by 5 bases; bases with no gene match: 6. CDR3 length: 13 residues. Germline V lookup: CDR1 SNHLY, CDR2 FYNNEI. The CDR3 nucleotides are TGTGCCAGCAGTAGCGGGAGCCAGATTGAGCAGTTCTTC. This translates into CASSSGSQIEQFF.

This clonotype came up many times. The chain has TRBV18 and TRBJ2-3; TRBD1 aligns across 7 bases. There are 13 residues in the CDR3. Losses at the gene ends were 6 bases for V and 3 bases for J; bases not matched to a gene: 3. Germline-derived CDR1 and CDR2 are KGHSH and LQKENI. CDR3: CASSTGKTDTQYF. The DNA of the CDR3 is TGTGCCAGCTCGACAGGGAAAACAGATACGCAGTATTTT.

This clonotype was seen repeatedly, ten times or more. The chain has TRBV28 and TRBJ2-7; possible D gene TRBD2, 7 bases. Trimming cost V 4 bases and J 2 bases, with 18 bases left between them. The germline CDR1 and CDR2 sequences are MDHEN and SYDVKM. The CDR3 sequence is 16 residues long. CDR3 in amino acids: CASSYGGGRSPYEQYF. In nucleotides, the CDR3 is TGTGCCAGCAGTTATGGGGGGGGCAGGTCCCCCTACGAGCAGTACTTC.

V is TRBV18 and J is TRBJ2-2; D is perhaps TRBD2 (5 bases). Germline V lookup: CDR1 KGHSH, CDR2 LQKENI. The CDR3 has 17 residues. Trimming removed 0 bases from V and 6 bases from J, with 17 bases in between. The CDR3 loop is CASSPPIALRGPGELFF. The CDR3 coding sequence is TGTGCCAGCTCACCACCGATAGCGCTCAGAGGACCCGGGGAGCTGTTTTTT.

A word on this clonotype: A much larger clone lies one base from this, so it may be a read error. The chain recombines TRBV2 with TRBJ1-5, with D uncertain. V was pared by 10 bases and J by 6 bases, with 16 bases between. The CDR3 has 13 amino acids. Per the germline V gene, CDR1 is SNHLY and CDR2 is FYNNEI. In nucleotides, the CDR3 is TGTGCCATTTCCCAGGCTGCTGCTCAGCCCCAGCATTTT. This sequence encodes CAISQAAAQPQHF.

This clonotype was seen at least ten times. V is TRBV6-2 or TRBV6-3 and J is TRBJ2-1; TRBD2 matches 10 bases. In germline, CDR1 is MNHEY, CDR2 SVGEGT. Unmatched junction bases numbered 9, after V lost 3 bases and J lost 4 bases. This CDR3 contains 17 residues. The CDR3 loop reads CASSYRASGRRYNEQFF. Written as DNA, the CDR3 is TGTGCCAGCAGTTATAGGGCTAGCGGGAGACGGTACAATGAGCAGTTCTTC.

Ten or more counts support this clonotype. The CDR3 spells CSARQGAVDTGELFF. Written as DNA, the CDR3 is TGCAGTGCGAGACAGGGGGCGGTTGACACCGGGGAGCTGTTTTTT. The chain carries TRBV20-1 and TRBJ2-2; 10 bases are shared with TRBD1. Germline values: CDR1 DFQATT, CDR2 SNEGSKA (reference sequence). This CDR3 has 15 residues. V lost 6 bases, J lost 3 bases, and 7 bases stayed unmatched.

This clonotype was picked up a small number of times. The chain is built from TRBV28 and TRBJ2-7, with TRBD2 identical over 9 bases. V lost 6 bases, J lost 2 bases, and 8 bases stayed unmatched. Per the germline V gene, CDR1 is MDHEN and CDR2 is SYDVKM. The CDR3 is made up of 15 amino acids. The CDR3 DNA is TGTGCCAGCAGGTCCGCGGCGGGAGGGACCTACGAGCAGTACTTC. Protein sequence: CASRSAAGGTYEQYF.

The V call is TRBV6-5, the J call TRBJ1-1, with D possibly TRBD1 on 5 matching bases. CDR3 size: 19 residues. Trimming shortened V by 0 bases and J by 7 bases, and 27 bases separated the two germline ends. In germline, CDR1 is MNHEY, CDR2 SVGAGI. Written as DNA, the CDR3 is TGTGCCAGCAGTTACTCGACTATTCTACAAGGTTTTCGGGGCGGTGAAGCTTTCTTT. Encoded protein: CASSYSTILQGFRGGEAFF.

This clonotype was observed many times. The chain is built from TRBV5-5 and TRBJ1-4; D might be TRBD1 (6 bases). Germline CDR1 is SGHKS and CDR2 is YYEKEE (reference sequence). The CDR3 spans 16 residues. The germline V and J ends were trimmed by 0 bases and 8 bases, with 17 bases remaining between them. The CDR3, as DNA: TGTGCCAGCAGCTTGGCCCCTCCAGGGGTAGGCGAAAAACTGTTTTTT. Encoded protein: CASSLAPPGVGEKLFF.

This chain links TRBV5-5 with TRBJ2-6; D possibly corresponds to TRBD2 (6 bases). CDR3 length: 14 residues. The V gene's germline CDR1 is SGHKS and CDR2 YYEKEE (reference sequence). V was cut by 5 bases and J by 4 bases, with 10 bases left in between. CDR3 residues: CASRPRGGANVLTF. The CDR3 coding sequence is TGTGCCAGCAGACCTCGGGGGGGGGCCAACGTCCTGACTTTC.

This clonotype was counted many times. V gene TRBV2 combines with J gene TRBJ2-6, with D unclear. Germline loops: CDR1 SNHLY, CDR2 FYNNEI. Trimming left V 11 bases short and J 0 bases short, with 11 bases between. There are 14 residues in the CDR3. CDR3 region: CAAKPNSGANVLTF. CDR3 DNA: TGTGCCGCCAAACCGAACTCTGGGGCCAACGTCCTGACTTTC.

In its sample, this clonotype was seen many times. This chain connects TRBV5-4 to TRBJ2-7; weak D call: TRBD2 (6 bases). The ends were cut back, 6 bases at V and 5 bases at J, with 24 bases in the middle. The CDR3 runs to 16 residues. CDR1 is SGHNT and CDR2 is YYREEE in the germline V gene (reference sequence). CDR3: CASTDEPGLLLDEQYF. DNA of the CDR3: TGTGCCAGCACCGACGAGCCGGGACTCCTCCTCGACGAGCAGTACTTC.

The table lists this clonotype with many counts. The chain is built from TRBV18 and TRBJ1-3; D remains ambiguous. The CDR3 spans 15 residues. Germline V CDR1 and CDR2: KGHSH, LQKENI. Trimming stripped 5 bases from V and 0 bases from J, with 11 bases between. The CDR3 sequence: CASSVGAASGNTIYF. The DNA for the CDR3 is TGTGCCAGCTCAGTCGGAGCCGCCTCTGGAAACACCATATATTTT.

V gene TRBV12-3 or TRBV12-4 combines with J gene TRBJ1-1, with a possible D match to TRBD1 (6 bases). Trimming removed 4 bases at V and 7 bases at J, with 13 bases between. The length of the CDR3 is 13 residues. The CDR3 DNA reads TGTGCCAGCAGTTCTACAGGGAGGAGTGAAGCTTTCTTT. Translated, it gives CASSSTGRSEAFF.

The gene calls are TRBV7-8 and TRBJ1-5; 7 bases align to TRBD1. Trimming removed 0 bases from V and 7 bases from J; junction bases left unmatched: 6. The germline gives CDR1 SGHVS, CDR2 FQNEAQ. This CDR3 is 15 amino acids long. CDR3 nucleotide sequence: TGTGCCAGCAGCTTAGCGCTACAGGGGAGGCAGCCCCAGCATTTT. This gives the protein CASSLALQGRQPQHF. The whole variable domain, filled in from reference TRBV7-8 and TRBJ1-5, reads GAGVSQSPRYKVAKRGQDVALRCDPISGHVSLFWYQQALGQGPEFLTYFQNEAQLDKSGLPSDRFFAERPEGSVSTLKIQRTQQEDSAVYLCASSLALQGRQPQHFGDGTRLSIL.

This clonotype was observed a handful of times. J is TRBJ1-1 and V is TRBV3-1, with 7 bases lining up with TRBD1. CDR3 size: 15 residues. The J segment lost 4 bases and the V segment lost 3 bases, leaving 8 bases of the junction unmatched. CDR1 LGHDT and CDR2 YNNKEL come from the germline V gene (reference sequence). The CDR3 here is CASSHRVSGGTEAFF. The CDR3 nucleotides read TGTGCCAGCAGCCACCGAGTATCAGGGGGCACTGAAGCTTTCTTT.

This clonotype was detected ten times or more. The chain employs TRBV3-1 and TRBJ2-3; D perhaps matches TRBD2 (5 bases). The germline CDR1 and CDR2 sequences are LGHDT and YNNKEL (reference sequence). V was cut by 2 bases and J by 1 base, with 7 bases left in between. The CDR3 spans 14 residues. The CDR3 protein is CASSQLARTDTQYF. The CDR3 coding sequence is TGTGCCAGCAGCCAACTAGCACGCACAGATACGCAGTATTTT.

The chain combines TRBV9 with TRBJ2-7; a possible D gene is TRBD1 (6 bases). The germline V gene has CDR1 SGDLS and CDR2 YYNGEE. V was trimmed by 0 bases and J by 2 bases, leaving 15 bases between them. This CDR3 has 16 residues. CDR3 region: CASSVGQGGPTYEQYF. The CDR3 bases are TGTGCCAGCAGCGTAGGCCAAGGGGGACCGACCTACGAGCAGTACTTC.

Many counts were recorded for this clonotype. This chain joins TRBV19 and TRBJ2-1; D may be TRBD1 (6 bases). CDR3 length equals 14 residues. V shed 4 bases and J shed 2 bases, with 9 bases lying between them. CDR1 is LNHDA, CDR2 SQIVND, per germline (reference sequence). The CDR3 DNA sequence: TGTGCCAGTAGTACGTGGACAGCCTACAATGAGCAGTTCTTC. Protein sequence: CASSTWTAYNEQFF.

This clonotype was observed many times. The V and J genes are TRBV2 and TRBJ2-7, with TRBD2 as a possible D gene (5 bases). CDR1 and CDR2 (germline): SNHLY, FYNNEI. This CDR3 comprises 14 residues. V was cut by 3 bases and J by 1 base, with 10 bases left in between. The CDR3 protein is CASSEDGESYEQYF. The DNA of the CDR3 is TGTGCCAGCAGTGAGGACGGGGAATCCTACGAGCAGTACTTC.

The sample holds many counts of this clonotype. The chain recombines TRBV28 with TRBJ2-7, with 9 nucleotides matching TRBD1. The V segment lost 5 bases and the J segment 6 bases; nucleotides outside the gene matches: 8. Germline V gene sequence: CDR1 MDHEN, CDR2 SYDVKM. The CDR3 totals 14 residues. The CDR3 DNA reads TGTGCCAGCAGTAGACAGGGGGGGTCGTTCGAGCAGTACTTC. Residues: CASSRQGGSFEQYF.

CDR3 in amino acids: CASSTYLSSGNTIYF. CDR3 DNA sequence: TGTGCCAGCAGCACTTACTTAAGCTCTGGAAACACCATATATTTT. J is TRBJ1-3 and V is TRBV7-2, with D uncertain. CDR1 is SGHTA, CDR2 FQGNSA, per germline. The CDR3 sequence is 15 residues long. Trimming shortened V by 5 bases and J by 0 bases, and 11 bases separated the two germline ends.

Ten or more counts support this clonotype. The chain is built from TRBV20-1 and TRBJ2-7; 9 bases fit TRBD2. Germline assignment: CDR1 DFQATT and CDR2 SNEGSKA (reference sequence). This CDR3 region has 15 residues. Trimming took 5 bases from V and 5 from J; bases not matched to a gene: 13. The CDR3 coding sequence is TGCAGTGCTGGGGGGCTAGCGGGGCTAAGGAACGAGCAGTACTTC. It specifies CSAGGLAGLRNEQYF.

This chain connects TRBV19 to TRBJ2-1; 9 nucleotides match TRBD1. Germline V CDR1 and CDR2: LNHDA, SQIVND (reference sequence). J lost 10 bases, V lost 4 bases, and 14 bases had no gene match. There are 16 residues in the CDR3. The CDR3 loop is CASSSGQGPRIWEQFF. CDR3 nucleotide sequence: TGTGCCAGTAGTAGCGGACAGGGGCCCCGGATTTGGGAGCAGTTCTTC.

This clonotype was seen many times. The chain combines TRBV6-2 or TRBV6-3 with TRBJ2-7, with D uncertain. V was shortened by 5 bases and J by 0 bases, with 17 bases between the two germline ends. The CDR3 has 16 amino acids. Germline-derived CDR1 and CDR2 are MNHEY and SVGEGT. This CDR3 is CASSREPETSSYEQYF. CDR3 nucleotides: TGTGCCAGCAGTAGAGAACCCGAGACGAGCTCCTACGAGCAGTACTTC.

This clonotype was observed many times. The V and J genes are TRBV11-2 and TRBJ2-1; TRBD1 matches 9 bases. V dropped 4 bases and J dropped 5; count of bases not matched to a gene: 9. Germline CDR1 reads SGHAT; CDR2 reads FQNNGV. This CDR3 is 16 amino acids long. As DNA, the CDR3 is TGTGCCAGCAGCTCGACGGGACAGGGACTACACAATGAGCAGTTCTTC. Its protein is CASSSTGQGLHNEQFF.

This clonotype showed up just a few times. J is TRBJ2-5 and V is TRBV7-9, with D tentatively TRBD2 (5 bases). This CDR3 comprises 15 residues. Germline V lookup: CDR1 SEHNR, CDR2 FQNEAQ (reference sequence). V was trimmed by 5 bases and J by 1 base, leaving 14 bases between them. CDR3 nucleotide sequence: TGTGCCAGCAGCCCCGGACGGGGTAGCCAAGAGACCCAGTACTTC. This encodes CASSPGRGSQETQYF.

This clonotype was counted many times. The V call is TRBV2, the J call TRBJ1-1; possible D gene TRBD1, 6 bases. Germline values: CDR1 SNHLY, CDR2 FYNNEI. CDR3 length: 13 amino acids. The V end was cut by 4 bases, the J end by 4 bases, with 10 bases between. The CDR3 DNA reads TGTGCCAGCAGTGCTACAGGGTCCACTGAAGCTTTCTTT. It encodes CASSATGSTEAFF.

This clonotype was counted many times. The chain employs TRBV10-3 and TRBJ2-3, with D unresolved. The germline CDR1 and CDR2 sequences are ENHRY and SYGVKD. This CDR3 has 16 residues. The V and J ends lost 4 bases and 0 bases respectively, with 14 bases between them. The CDR3 DNA follows: TGTGCCATCAGTGCTCAGGATGCCTCTAGCACAGATACGCAGTATTTT. It encodes CAISAQDASSTDTQYF.

This clonotype was recorded at least ten times. The chain joins TRBV2 to TRBJ2-2; D may be TRBD1 (6 bases). CDR3 size: 15 residues. V was pared by 5 bases and J by 4 bases, with 14 bases between. The germline V gene encodes CDR1 SNHLY and CDR2 FYNNEI. The CDR3 region is CASSTPVGATGELFF. In nucleotides, the CDR3 is TGTGCCAGCAGTACTCCGGTGGGGGCCACCGGGGAGCTGTTTTTT.